The present TCR beta chain was sequenced within a study of cytomegalovirus exposure and HLA in healthy donors. Points from the study as a whole: The TCR clusters that emerged in the first cohort tended, a later analysis found, to co-occur in the 120 or so validation repertoires.

Assay used: immunoSEQ multiplex PCR; TCRdb lists only in-frame clones, some missing. The repertoire holds under 200,000 clones, around 90% seen once, with approximately 2.9% in the top ten. V was trimmed by 4 bases and J by 5 bases, leaving 18 bases between them. Germline lookup yields CDR1 ENHRY and CDR2 SYGVKD. The CDR3 is made up of 15 amino acids. To note about this clone: Its cognate antigen is unknown.

V is TRBV10-3 and J is TRBJ2-7; no clear D. Sequenced material: PBMCs. This sequence was found in a woman aged 18-35 years in good health and CMV-seropositive. The CDR3 here is CAISGSGSPSHEQYF. CDR3 sequence (DNA): TGTGCCATCAGTGGATCCGGGTCCCCAAGCCACGAGCAGTACTTC.